These 2 T cell receptor beta chains came from one sample sequenced in a study of early T cells in non-severe SARS-CoV-2 infection. TCRdb analysed the 5' RACE reads with MiXCR anew, one entry per CDR3 protein. Here the sample spans 70,000 to 80,000 distinct CDR3 sequences, 9.5% to 15% being singletons. The specimen was whole blood, collected at baseline. The origin of the receptors is an adult who was a healthcare worker with PCR-confirmed SARS-CoV-2 infection or an uninfected control (not recorded which).

This clonotype has only a few counts. The V gene is TRBV11-2, the J gene TRBJ2-1; no firm D call. The germline V and J ends were trimmed by 4 bases and 0 bases, with 13 bases remaining between them. This CDR3 has 16 amino acids. Per germline, CDR1 SGHAT and CDR2 FQNNGV. The chain's CDR3 is CASSSNRGFSYNEQFF. The CDR3, as DNA: TGTGCCAGCAGCTCCAACCGAGGCTTCTCCTACAATGAGCAGTTCTTC. Supplemented by reference TRBV11-2 and TRBJ2-1, the full variable domain reads EAGVAQSPRYKIIEKRQSVAFWCNPISGHATLYWYQQILGQGPKLLIQFQNNGVVDDSQLPKDRFSAERLKGVDSTLKIQPAKLEDSAVYLCASSSNRGFSYNEQFFGPGTRLTVL.

This clonotype was counted a few times. The chain has TRBV6-5 and TRBJ1-6; no definite D call. The CDR3 sequence is 17 residues long. Germline V gene data show CDR1 as MNHEY and CDR2 as SVGAGI. Trimming removed 5 bases from V and 8 bases from J, with 22 bases in between. As DNA, the CDR3 is TGTGCCAGCAGTCCCGGAAAAGGGAGTCCAGCAGATTCACCCCTCCACTTT. Its translation is CASSPGKGSPADSPLHF.